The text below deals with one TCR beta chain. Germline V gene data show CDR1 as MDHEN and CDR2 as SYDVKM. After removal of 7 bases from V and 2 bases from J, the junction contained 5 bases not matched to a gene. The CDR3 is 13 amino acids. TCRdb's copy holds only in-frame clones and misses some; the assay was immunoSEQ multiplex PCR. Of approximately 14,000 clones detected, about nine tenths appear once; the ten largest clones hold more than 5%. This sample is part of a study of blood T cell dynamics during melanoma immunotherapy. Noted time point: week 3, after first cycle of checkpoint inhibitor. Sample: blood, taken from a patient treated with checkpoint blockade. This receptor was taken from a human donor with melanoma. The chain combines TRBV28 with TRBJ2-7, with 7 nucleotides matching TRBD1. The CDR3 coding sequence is TGTGCCAGCACCTCCGGGACAGCCTACGAGCAGTACTTC. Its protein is CASTSGTAYEQYF.